This note documents a single TCR beta chain sequence. This sample was taken from a study of blood T cell repertoires in COVID-19. Germline V gives CDR1 SGHVS, CDR2 FQNEAQ. V lost 1 base, J lost 6 bases, and 16 bases lay in between. The CDR3 is made up of 16 amino acids. Libraries were prepared by immunoSEQ multiplex PCR; TCRdb keeps only in-frame clonotypes and omits some of them. The table includes under 7,000 clones, approximately 84% detected once. V and J are TRBV7-8 and TRBJ1-5; D not resolved. This sequence originates from a human donor in a cohort sampled during active COVID-19. The sample comprised peripheral blood. The DNA for the CDR3 is TGTGCCAGCAGCTTAGGAGCTGGGAGACTGGGTCAGCCCCAGCATTTT. Translated, it gives CASSLGAGRLGQPQHF.